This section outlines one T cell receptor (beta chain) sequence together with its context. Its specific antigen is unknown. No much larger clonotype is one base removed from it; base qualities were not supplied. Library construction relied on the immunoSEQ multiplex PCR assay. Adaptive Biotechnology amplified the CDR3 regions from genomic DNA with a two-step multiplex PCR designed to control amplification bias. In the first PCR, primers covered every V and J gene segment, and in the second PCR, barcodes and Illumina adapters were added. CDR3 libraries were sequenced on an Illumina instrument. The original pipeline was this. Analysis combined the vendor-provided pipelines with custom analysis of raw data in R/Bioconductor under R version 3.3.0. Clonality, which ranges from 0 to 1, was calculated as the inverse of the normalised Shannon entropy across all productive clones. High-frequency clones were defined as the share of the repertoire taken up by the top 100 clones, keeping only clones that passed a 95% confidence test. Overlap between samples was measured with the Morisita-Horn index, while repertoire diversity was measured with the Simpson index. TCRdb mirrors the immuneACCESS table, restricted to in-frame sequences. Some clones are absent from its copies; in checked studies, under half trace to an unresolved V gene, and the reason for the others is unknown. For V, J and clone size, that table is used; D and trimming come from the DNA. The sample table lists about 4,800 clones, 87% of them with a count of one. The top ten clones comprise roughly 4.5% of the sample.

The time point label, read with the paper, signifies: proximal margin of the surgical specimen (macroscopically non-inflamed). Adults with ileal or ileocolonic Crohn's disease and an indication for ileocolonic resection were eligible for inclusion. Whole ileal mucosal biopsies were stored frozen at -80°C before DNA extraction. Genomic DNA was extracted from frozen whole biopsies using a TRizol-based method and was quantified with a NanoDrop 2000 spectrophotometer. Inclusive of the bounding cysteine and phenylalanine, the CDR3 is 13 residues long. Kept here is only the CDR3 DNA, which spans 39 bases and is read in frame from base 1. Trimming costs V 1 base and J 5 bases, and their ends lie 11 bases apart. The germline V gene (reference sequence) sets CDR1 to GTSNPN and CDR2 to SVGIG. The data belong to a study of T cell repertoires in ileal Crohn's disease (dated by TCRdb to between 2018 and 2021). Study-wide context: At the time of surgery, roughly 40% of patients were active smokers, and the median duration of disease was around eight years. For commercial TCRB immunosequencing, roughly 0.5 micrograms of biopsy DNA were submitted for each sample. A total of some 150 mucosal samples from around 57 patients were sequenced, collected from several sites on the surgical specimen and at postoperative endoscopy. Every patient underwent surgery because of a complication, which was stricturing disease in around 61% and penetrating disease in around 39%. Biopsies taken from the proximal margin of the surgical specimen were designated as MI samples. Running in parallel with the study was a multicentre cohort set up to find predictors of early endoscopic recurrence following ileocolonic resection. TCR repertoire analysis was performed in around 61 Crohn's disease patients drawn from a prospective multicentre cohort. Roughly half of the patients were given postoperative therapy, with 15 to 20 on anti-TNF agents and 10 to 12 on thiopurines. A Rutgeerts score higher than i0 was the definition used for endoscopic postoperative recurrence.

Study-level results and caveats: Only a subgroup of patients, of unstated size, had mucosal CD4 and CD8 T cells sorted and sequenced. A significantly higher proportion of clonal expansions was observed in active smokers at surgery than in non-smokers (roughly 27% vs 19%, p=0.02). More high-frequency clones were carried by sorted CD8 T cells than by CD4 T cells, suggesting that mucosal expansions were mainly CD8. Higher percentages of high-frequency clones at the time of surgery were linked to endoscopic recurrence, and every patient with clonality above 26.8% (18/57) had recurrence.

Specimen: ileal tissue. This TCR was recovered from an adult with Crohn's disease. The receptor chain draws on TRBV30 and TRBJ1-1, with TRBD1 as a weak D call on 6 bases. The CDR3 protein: CAWSGGRVTEAFF. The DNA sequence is TGTGCCTGGAGTGGGGGGCGAGTTACTGAAGCTTTCTTT.